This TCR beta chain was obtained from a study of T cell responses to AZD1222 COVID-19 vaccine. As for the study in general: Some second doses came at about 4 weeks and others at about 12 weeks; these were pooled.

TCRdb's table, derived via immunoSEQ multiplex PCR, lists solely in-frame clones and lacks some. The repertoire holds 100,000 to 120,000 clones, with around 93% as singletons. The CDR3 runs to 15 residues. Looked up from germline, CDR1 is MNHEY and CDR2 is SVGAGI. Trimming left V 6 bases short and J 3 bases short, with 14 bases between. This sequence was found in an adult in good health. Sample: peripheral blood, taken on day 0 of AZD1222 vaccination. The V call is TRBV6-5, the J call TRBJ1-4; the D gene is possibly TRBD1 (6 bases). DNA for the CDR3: TGTGCCAGCAGGTATACACAGGGAGCTAATGAAAAACTGTTTTTT. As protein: CASRYTQGANEKLFF.